Given below is one TCR beta chain in context. The target antigen is unknown. Trimming took off 6 bases at V and 3 bases at J, with 15 bases between the two ends. Per germline, CDR1 SEHNR and CDR2 FQNEAQ (reference sequence). The CDR3 loop spans 14 amino acids. The sample belongs to a study of T cells in Graves' hyperthyroidism and ophthalmopathy. Findings of the study overall: Model predictions of ophthalmopathy came a median around 6.5 months before onset.

There were TCR beta CDR3 regions amplified from RNA transcripts. Initially, a first-round RT-PCR of the TCR CDR3 employed the HTBI primer set. One entry per CDR3 protein results from TCRdb running MiXCR on the multiplex PCR reads. The data hold roughly 500,000 distinct CDR3 sequences, with 46% observed a single time. The V gene is TRBV7-9, the J gene TRBJ2-7; D may be TRBD1 or TRBD2 (6 bases each). Sequencing was performed on peripheral blood or thyroid tissue (not recorded which). The TCR originated in an adult woman with Graves' disease, either hyperthyroidism or ophthalmopathy (not recorded which). The CDR3, as DNA: TGTGCCAGCAGACCCGGGGGCATGAACTACGAGCAGTACTTC. Amino acid sequence: CASRPGGMNYEQYF.